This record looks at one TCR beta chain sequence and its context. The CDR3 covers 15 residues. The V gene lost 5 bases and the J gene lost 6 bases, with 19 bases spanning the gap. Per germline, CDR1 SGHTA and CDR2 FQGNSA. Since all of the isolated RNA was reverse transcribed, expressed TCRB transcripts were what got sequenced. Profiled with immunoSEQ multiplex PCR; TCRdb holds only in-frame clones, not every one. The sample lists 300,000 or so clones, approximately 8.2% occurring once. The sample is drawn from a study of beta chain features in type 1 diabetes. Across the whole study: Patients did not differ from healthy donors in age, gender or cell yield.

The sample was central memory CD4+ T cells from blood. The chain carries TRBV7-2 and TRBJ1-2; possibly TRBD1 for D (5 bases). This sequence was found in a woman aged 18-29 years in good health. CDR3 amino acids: CASSTRGRTGHGYTF. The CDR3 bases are TGTGCCAGCAGCACTCGGGGACGGACGGGGCATGGCTACACCTTC.